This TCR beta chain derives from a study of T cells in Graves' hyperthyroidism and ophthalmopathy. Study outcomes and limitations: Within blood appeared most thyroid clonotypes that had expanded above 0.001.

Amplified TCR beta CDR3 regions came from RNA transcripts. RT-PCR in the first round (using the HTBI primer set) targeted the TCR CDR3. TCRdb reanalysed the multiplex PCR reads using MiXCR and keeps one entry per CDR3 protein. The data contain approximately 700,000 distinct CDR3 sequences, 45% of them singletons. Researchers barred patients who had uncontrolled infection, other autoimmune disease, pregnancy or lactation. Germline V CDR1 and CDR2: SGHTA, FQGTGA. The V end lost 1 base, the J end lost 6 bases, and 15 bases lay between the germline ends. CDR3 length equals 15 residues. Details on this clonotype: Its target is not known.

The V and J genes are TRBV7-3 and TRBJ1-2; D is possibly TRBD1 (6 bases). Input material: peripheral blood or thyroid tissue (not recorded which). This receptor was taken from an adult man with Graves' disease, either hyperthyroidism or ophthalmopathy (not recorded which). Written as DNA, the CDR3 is TGTGCCAGCAGCTTAAGTCCGGGGGCGGGAGATGGCTACACCTTC. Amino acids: CASSLSPGAGDGYTF.